This TCR beta chain derives from a study of blood T cell repertoires in COVID-19. The overall study: Material from acute and convalescent COVID-19 was sourced from the United States, Italy and Spain.

In germline, CDR1 is SGHVS, CDR2 FNYEAQ. The CDR3 extends over 17 amino acids. V was clipped by 5 bases and J by 3 bases; unmatched bases: 13. The assay was immunoSEQ multiplex PCR, and TCRdb's table has in-frame clones only and misses some. The sample has roughly 32,000 clones, more than 80% seen once. The receptor comes from a man between 60 and 70 years old with active or convalescent COVID-19. Sequencing was done on a sample of peripheral blood. This rearrangement joins TRBV7-6 to TRBJ1-5; 7 bases align to TRBD1. CDR3 sequence reads: CASSPDTGEIFNQPQHF. The CDR3 DNA reads TGTGCCAGCAGCCCGGATACAGGGGAAATTTTCAATCAGCCCCAGCATTTT.